This TCR beta chain was obtained from a study of blood T cell repertoires in COVID-19. In the study overall: The study drew acute and convalescent COVID-19 samples from the United States, Italy and Spain. Sources were T cells, B-cell-depleted T cells, or PBMCs; the material itself was cDNA or gDNA.

Self-reported history from a screening survey and questionnaire set each donor's cohort. Authors' analysis steps: Reference gene primer amplification gave nucleated cell count estimates. The table came from immunoSEQ multiplex PCR; TCRdb's copy has only in-frame clones and leaves some out. Clone size and V and J calls were adopted from that table, with D and trimming inferred from the DNA. The table lists roughly 360,000 clones, 70% to 90% of them singletons. CDR1 KGHSH and CDR2 LQKENI come from the germline V gene. The CDR3 totals 16 residues. The ends lost 3 bases at V and 3 bases at J; junction bases unmatched: 4.

Sequenced sample: PBMCs or T cells enriched from blood (not recorded which). The sequence came from a man aged 25 to 45 who had recovered from COVID-19. V gene TRBV18 combines with J gene TRBJ1-3, with 11 bases aligning to TRBD1. CDR3 sequence (DNA): TGTGCCAGCTCACCCCCCGGGACAGGGGGTGGAAACACCATATATTTT. Its translation is CASSPPGTGGGNTIYF.